The 7 T cell receptor beta chains presented below share a single source sample, sequenced in a study of blood T cell repertoires in COVID-19. Sequenced by immunoSEQ multiplex PCR; TCRdb stores in-frame clones only, minus some. This table holds about 160,000 clones, roughly 85% found once. Sequenced material: peripheral blood. The origin of the receptors is a man aged 35-49 years with acute or convalescent COVID-19.

The chain employs TRBV6-5 and TRBJ2-7, with 7 positions matching TRBD1. The CDR3 is 13 amino acids. V dropped 6 bases and J dropped 3; count of bases not matched to a gene: 5. Germline loops: CDR1 MNHEY, CDR2 SVGAGI. CDR3 residues: CASRPGGSYEQYF. CDR3 nucleotides: TGTGCCAGCAGGCCAGGGGGTAGCTACGAGCAGTACTTC.

V and J are TRBV18 and TRBJ1-5; TRBD1 matches at 9 bases. Germline lookup yields CDR1 KGHSH and CDR2 LQKENI. This CDR3 has 13 residues. V trimming: 6 bases; J trimming: 6 bases; junction bases outside the gene matches: 3. The CDR3 DNA is TGTGCCAGCTCGCTGGACAGGGGTCAGCCCCAGCATTTT. Protein sequence: CASSLDRGQPQHF.

The chain employs TRBV7-9 and TRBJ2-4, with D tentatively TRBD2 (7 bases). This CDR3 contains 14 residues. V lost 1 base, J lost 8 bases, and 12 bases lay in between. Germline V gene sequence: CDR1 SEHNR, CDR2 FQNEAQ (reference sequence). The CDR3 region has the DNA TGTGCCAGCAGCTTAGGAGGGGGGGGAGACATTCAGTACTTC. Translating it yields CASSLGGGGDIQYF. The full variable domain, with the rest looked up from reference TRBV7-9 and TRBJ2-4, is DTGVSQNPRHKITKRGQNVTFRCDPISEHNRLYWYRQTLGQGPEFLTYFQNEAQLEKSRLLSDRFSAERPKGSFSTLEIQRTEQGDSAMYLCASSLGGGGDIQYFGAGTRLSVL.

The V gene is TRBV5-1, the J gene TRBJ1-6; D possibly corresponds to TRBD1 (5 bases). The CDR3 is made up of 14 amino acids. The germline V gene encodes CDR1 SGHRS and CDR2 YFSETQ. The V and J ends lost 2 bases and 7 bases respectively, with 10 bases between them. The DNA for the CDR3 is TGCGCCAGCAGCTTAGACAGCTTGAATTCACCCCTCCACTTT. As protein: CASSLDSLNSPLHF.

A single count supports this clone. The chain employs TRBV10-3 and TRBJ2-4; TRBD1 matches at 7 bases. This CDR3 has 15 residues. CDR1 ENHRY and CDR2 SYGVKD come from the germline V gene. The V and J ends lost 3 bases and 2 bases, in that order; junction bases with no gene match: 4. CDR3 sequence reads: CAISEGGGTKNIQYF. CDR3 DNA sequence: TGTGCCATCAGTGAAGGGGGCGGAACCAAAAACATTCAGTACTTC.

This clone came up once. The J gene is TRBJ2-1, the V gene TRBV4-2; 13 nucleotides align to TRBD2. V gave up 3 bases and J gave up 8 bases; unmatched junction bases: 7. This CDR3 spans 16 amino acids. Germline CDR1 is LGHNA and CDR2 is YNFKEQ. CDR3: CASSHELAGGMDEQFF. Written as DNA, the CDR3 is TGTGCCAGCAGCCATGAACTAGCGGGGGGGATGGATGAGCAGTTCTTC.

V gene TRBV29-1 combines with J gene TRBJ1-2; no clear D gene. The CDR3 has 14 residues. Germline values: CDR1 SQVTM, CDR2 ANQGSEA. V was clipped by 4 bases and J by 5 bases, with 17 bases between them. The CDR3 here is CSVVPGAVGYGYTF. The CDR3 bases are TGCAGCGTTGTGCCGGGAGCGGTGGGGTATGGCTACACCTTC.